Listed below are T cell receptor beta chains from one sample, sequenced in a study of T cell repertoires in cytomegalovirus infection. Their recognized antigens are unknown. TCRdb re-analysed the reads in MiXCR, keeping a single row per CDR3 protein. Of 250,000 to 300,000 distinct CDR3 sequences in the sample, 20% to 25% are singletons; the top ten hold approximately 19%. The sample consisted of cultured PBMCs, taken from culture after CMV antigen stimulation. Receptor source: a human donor in good health (CMV status not recorded). Some clones in this sample may be carry-over from other donors' samples. CDR3s include the opening cysteine and the closing phenylalanine or tryptophan. D genes are given only for firm matches. Part of the rows lack a size; the others show once, few, many or a class for expanded clones.

J: TRBJ1-3; V: TRBV10-3; size: few; D: -; DNA: TGTGCCACCGCTGGCAGAGGCTCTGGAAACACCATATATTTT; CDR3: CATAGRGSGNTIYF
J: TRBJ2-1; V: TRBV12-3/TRBV12-4; size: many; D: TRBD1; DNA: TGTGCCAGCAGCTCGTGGTCCGGGACAGGGGTAGGAGAGCAGTTCTTC; CDR3: CASSSWSGTGVGEQFF
J: TRBJ2-7; V: TRBV5-6; size: few; D: -; DNA: TGTGCCAGCAGCTTTTCCAGGAACTCCTACGAGCAGTACTTC; CDR3: CASSFSRNSYEQYF
J: TRBJ2-5; V: TRBV2; size: -; D: -; DNA: TGTGCCAGCAGTGAGACGGCTGAAGAGACCCAGTACTTC; CDR3: CASSETAEETQYF
J: TRBJ2-7; V: TRBV10-3; size: -; D: TRBD2; DNA: TGTGCCAGCTGGCCCGGGACTAGCGGGAGCTACGAGCAGTACTTC; CDR3: CASWPGTSGSYEQYF
J: TRBJ2-1; V: TRBV3-1; size: -; D: -; DNA: TGTGCCAGCAGCCAAGCTAGCGTCAATGAGCAGTTCTTC; CDR3: CASSQASVNEQFF
J: TRBJ1-1; V: TRBV28; size: many; D: -; DNA: TGTGCCAGCAGGCCCCCAAACGTGGAAGAAGCTTTCTTT; CDR3: CASRPPNVEEAFF
J: TRBJ1-5; V: TRBV7-9; size: -; D: -; DNA: TGTGCCAGCAGCTTGTGGGAGAATCAGCCCCAGCATTTT; CDR3: CASSLWENQPQHF
J: TRBJ2-5; V: TRBV7-6; size: -; D: -; DNA: TGTGCCAGCAGCCCGGGACTGGGAGAGACCCAGTACTTC; CDR3: CASSPGLGETQYF
J: TRBJ2-1; V: TRBV5-1; size: -; D: TRBD2; DNA: TGCGCCAGCAGCCTGGTGCCTAGCGGGAGGGCCGGCAATGAGCAGTTCTTC; CDR3: CASSLVPSGRAGNEQFF
J: TRBJ1-2; V: TRBV13; size: many; D: -; DNA: TGTGCCAGCAGCCGGAGGTATGGCTACACCTTC; CDR3: CASSRRYGYTF
J: TRBJ1-1; V: TRBV18; size: -; D: -; DNA: TGTGCCAGCTCCCCCAAGGGAACCGAGGGATTGAACACTGAAGCTTTCTTT; CDR3: CASSPKGTEGLNTEAFF
J: TRBJ1-4; V: TRBV11-2; size: many; D: -; DNA: TGTGCCAGCAGCTTACAGCTGAATGAAAAACTGTTTTTT; CDR3: CASSLQLNEKLFF
J: TRBJ2-7; V: TRBV7-9; size: few; D: -; DNA: TGTGCCAGCAGCTCCACTCGACTAGTCCTGGCCGGCGAGCAGTACTTC; CDR3: CASSSTRLVLAGEQYF